A selection of T cell receptor beta chains follows, all from one sample in a study of cytomegalovirus exposure and HLA in healthy donors. Clones were read by immunoSEQ multiplex PCR, and TCRdb kept only the in-frame ones, dropping some. Among 150,000 to 200,000 clones listed, roughly 85% were seen once. Material for sequencing was PBMCs. The receptors were gathered from a man between 18 and 29 years old in good health and CMV-seropositive. CDR3s include the opening cysteine and the closing phenylalanine or tryptophan. D genes are given only for firm matches. Not every row has a clone size; where given, it reads once, few, many or a size class.

V	D	size	J	DNA	CDR3
TRBV4-3	TRBD1	-	TRBJ1-2	TGCGCCAGCAGCCCAAGACAGGGGACAAACTATGGCTACACCTTC	CASSPRQGTNYGYTF
TRBV27	-	-	TRBJ2-6	TGTGCCAGCAGTTCCCTTGGGTTGGGGCCCGGGGCCAACGTCCTGACTTTC	CASSSLGLGPGANVLTF
TRBV7-6	-	-	TRBJ1-2	TGTGCCAGCAGTACAGGGAACTATGGCTACACCTTC	CASSTGNYGYTF
TRBV5-6	-	-	TRBJ2-1	TGTGCCAGCAGCTCGATTGCGGGTGAGCAATTCTTC	CASSSIAGEQFF
TRBV6-1	-	-	TRBJ1-2	TGTGCCAGCAGTGGGTCGGCAGGGGCTTACTATGGCTACACCTTC	CASSGSAGAYYGYTF
TRBV7-8	-	-	TRBJ2-5	TGTGCCAGCAGCTCCTCCCCTGAGCAGTACTTC	CASSSSPEQYF
TRBV4-3	TRBD1	-	TRBJ2-7	TGCGCCAGCAGCCAAGCGGTGACAGGGTTTCTACTCGAGCAGTACTTC	CASSQAVTGFLLEQYF
TRBV4-3	-	-	TRBJ1-1	TGCGCCAGCAGCCAAGATTGGCCAAACACTGAAGCTTTCTTT	CASSQDWPNTEAFF
TRBV19	-	-	TRBJ1-2	TGTGCCAGTAGTATCAACCAGGGGAACTATGGCTACACCTTC	CASSINQGNYGYTF
TRBV6-5	-	-	TRBJ2-1	TGTGCCAGCAGTTACGGGAGTGGTGTCGTCTTC	CASSYGSGVVF
TRBV5-8	-	-	TRBJ1-1	TGTGCCAGCAGCGCGCGGGCCGGGGAAGCTTTCTTT	CASSARAGEAFF
TRBV5-1	-	-	TRBJ1-5	TGCGCCAGCAGCTTGATGGCGGGTAATCAGCCCCAGCATTTT	CASSLMAGNQPQHF
TRBV4-3	-	-	TRBJ2-5	TGCGCCAGCAGCCATCGAACAGAGATTAAAGAGACCCAGTACTTC	CASSHRTEIKETQYF
TRBV4-1	-	once	TRBJ2-3	TGCGCCAGCAGTTCTAGGGGCGGGGTGGGCACAGATACGCAGTATTTT	CASSSRGGVGTDTQYF
TRBV7-2	-	-	TRBJ1-2	TGTGCCAGCAGCTTAGCGTCTGGGGAGAACTATGGCTACACCTTC	CASSLASGENYGYTF
TRBV13	TRBD2	-	TRBJ2-7	TGTGCCAGCAGCTTAGATTCTAGCGGGGGCCCCTACGAGCAGTACTTC	CASSLDSSGGPYEQYF
TRBV4-3	TRBD2	-	TRBJ2-2	TGCGCCAGCAGCCAACGAATAGCGGGGGGGAGAACCGGGGAGCTGTTTTTT	CASSQRIAGGRTGELFF
TRBV6-6	-	-	TRBJ1-2	TGTGCCAGCAGCAAGGGGCCCCAAAACTATGGCTACACCTTC	CASSKGPQNYGYTF
TRBV18	TRBD1	-	TRBJ2-7	TGTGCCAGCTCACTTACAGGGGGAACCTACGAGCAGTACTTC	CASSLTGGTYEQYF
TRBV5-6	TRBD2	-	TRBJ2-7	TGTGCCAGCAGCCTCCGGGGACGGGAGGTCGAGCAGTACTTC	CASSLRGREVEQYF
TRBV18	-	-	TRBJ1-1	TGTGCCAGCTCACCGTCGTCCGGGGTGGGGAACACTGAAGCTTTCTTT	CASSPSSGVGNTEAFF
TRBV5-1	-	-	TRBJ1-2	TGCGCCAGCAGCGCTATCCCGGAGCCGACGAACTATGGCTACACCTTC	CASSAIPEPTNYGYTF
TRBV5-5	TRBD1	-	TRBJ2-7	TGTGCCAGCAGCTTGGGACAGGGGGACTACGAGCAGTACTTC	CASSLGQGDYEQYF
TRBV4-1	TRBD1	-	TRBJ1-6	TGCGCCAGCAGCCAAGAAGGGACAGGGAATTCACCCCTCCACTTT	CASSQEGTGNSPLHF
TRBV29-1	-	-	TRBJ1-2	TGCAGCGTTGACAGGGAAGACTATGGCTACACCTTC	CSVDREDYGYTF
TRBV7-2	-	-	TRBJ2-3	TGTGCCAGCAGCCCCCCGACATCCTGGGCAGATACGCAGTATTTT	CASSPPTSWADTQYF
TRBV21-1	-	-	TRBJ1-6	TGTGCCAGCAGCAAAGGACAGGTGGAGGCCAATTCACCCCTCCACTTT	CASSKGQVEANSPLHF
TRBV5-4	TRBD1	-	TRBJ2-7	TGTGCCAGCAGCTTGGGACAGGGTGGCTACGAGCAGTACTTC	CASSLGQGGYEQYF
TRBV30	-	-	TRBJ2-2	TGTGCCTCCCAGGTGGAGGCCACCGGGGAGCTGTTTTTT	CASQVEATGELFF
TRBV2	TRBD1	-	TRBJ1-2	TGTGCCAGCAGTAGGGACAGCGGCGGCTATGGCTACACCTTC	CASSRDSGGYGYTF
TRBV2	TRBD1	once	TRBJ1-2	TGTGCCAGCAGGACCGAGACAGGGTTTAGCTATGGCTACACCTTC	CASRTETGFSYGYTF
TRBV2	TRBD1	few	TRBJ1-2	TGTGCCAGCAGTGAAGTTCGGACAGGGCACTATGGCTACACCTTC	CASSEVRTGHYGYTF
TRBV5-1	TRBD1	-	TRBJ2-2	TGCGCCAGCAGATCCGGGACAGGGGATCCCGGGGAGCTGTTTTTT	CASRSGTGDPGELFF
TRBV7-9	-	-	TRBJ2-7	TGTGCCAGCAGCTCGACGGAGTCCTACGAGCAGTACTTC	CASSSTESYEQYF
TRBV5-4	TRBD1	-	TRBJ1-2	TGTGCCAGCAGCCCGAAGGACAGGGATGTCTATGGCTACACCTTC	CASSPKDRDVYGYTF
TRBV29-1	TRBD1	-	TRBJ1-1	TGCAGTGCCTTACAGGGGAGAAACACTGAAGCTTTCTTT	CSALQGRNTEAFF
TRBV5-1	TRBD1	once	TRBJ1-4	TGCGCCAGCAGCTTAGGGCAGGGGGCAGAGTATGAAAAACTGTTTTTT	CASSLGQGAEYEKLFF
TRBV5-4	TRBD1	-	TRBJ2-3	TGTGCCAGCAGCTTGGGGGGGGACAGGGGTACAGATACGCAGTATTTT	CASSLGGDRGTDTQYF
TRBV9	-	-	TRBJ2-6	TGTGCCAGCAGCGTAGTCGCGGGGGCAAGCTCTGGGGCCAACGTCCTGACTTTC	CASSVVAGASSGANVLTF
TRBV18	-	-	TRBJ2-7	TGTGCCAGCTCACCCTCGGACAGCACCTACGAGCAGTACTTC	CASSPSDSTYEQYF
TRBV27	-	-	TRBJ1-4	TGTGCCAGCAGTTATGGAGGGTTGGATGAAAAACTGTTTTTT	CASSYGGLDEKLFF
TRBV27	-	-	TRBJ1-1	TGTGCCAGCAGTCCCGTCGGGGGGTGGATAAAAGCTTTCTTT	CASSPVGGWIKAFF
TRBV7-9	TRBD1	once	TRBJ2-2	TGTGCCAGCAGCTTAGGGACAGGGGTCGCCGGGGAGCTGTTTTTT	CASSLGTGVAGELFF
TRBV4-1	-	-	TRBJ2-2	TGCGCCAGCAGCCAAGCGGCAGGAGGGACCGGGGAGCTGTTTTTT	CASSQAAGGTGELFF
TRBV6-6	-	-	TRBJ2-7	TGTGCCAGCAGGACGGACAGTTACGAGCAGTACTTC	CASRTDSYEQYF
TRBV9	-	-	TRBJ2-6	TGTGCCAGCAGCGTAGCTACGGAGGTAAACTCTGGGGCCAACGTCCTGACTTTC	CASSVATEVNSGANVLTF
TRBV11-3	TRBD2	once	TRBJ2-5	TGTGCCAGCAGCCCACGGACTAGCGGGGGGCGAGAGACCCAGTACTTC	CASSPRTSGGRETQYF
TRBV18	-	-	TRBJ1-6	TGTGCCAGCTCGATGTCCGCGGGGGACTCCTATAATTCACCCCTCCACTTT	CASSMSAGDSYNSPLHF
TRBV19	TRBD2	-	TRBJ2-7	TGTGCCAGTAGTATAGTAGCGGGGGAAAAGCAGTACTTC	CASSIVAGEKQYF
TRBV19	-	-	TRBJ1-1	TGTGCCAGTAGTATAGTCGGGGTCGAGAGGGAAGCTTTCTTT	CASSIVGVEREAFF
TRBV27	TRBD2	-	TRBJ2-7	TGTGCCAGCAGTCCTCCCTGGACTAGCGGGGGGAACGAGCAGTACTTC	CASSPPWTSGGNEQYF